The clone carrying this T cell receptor beta chain was detected ten times or more. No antigen is known for it. TCRdb reprocessed the reads with MiXCR, giving one entry per CDR3 protein. The sample carries around 300,000 distinct CDR3 sequences, over 20% recorded once. Unmatched junction bases numbered 11, after V lost 7 bases and J lost 3 bases. CDR3 size: 15 residues. The germline V gene has CDR1 SGHAT and CDR2 FQNNGV. The source of the sample is a study of T cell repertoires in cytomegalovirus infection. On the study more broadly: Public TCR beta signature analysis indicated the presence of both CMV infection and matching HLA type. Study-wide points: HLA-C-restricted CMV clonotypes gave the most frequent clonotype in two of eight donors. Cumulative frequency of public TCR beta families picked out carriers of CMV plus the relevant HLA.

The sequenced sample was PBMCs. The receptor was derived from a human donor in good health (CMV status not recorded). Some clones in this sample may be carry-over from other donors' samples. The chain combines TRBV11-2 with TRBJ2-5; 7 bases agree with TRBD2. The CDR3 sequence: CASTPFRAGKETQYF. Written as DNA, the CDR3 is TGTGCCAGCACCCCGTTTCGAGCGGGAAAAGAGACCCAGTACTTC.